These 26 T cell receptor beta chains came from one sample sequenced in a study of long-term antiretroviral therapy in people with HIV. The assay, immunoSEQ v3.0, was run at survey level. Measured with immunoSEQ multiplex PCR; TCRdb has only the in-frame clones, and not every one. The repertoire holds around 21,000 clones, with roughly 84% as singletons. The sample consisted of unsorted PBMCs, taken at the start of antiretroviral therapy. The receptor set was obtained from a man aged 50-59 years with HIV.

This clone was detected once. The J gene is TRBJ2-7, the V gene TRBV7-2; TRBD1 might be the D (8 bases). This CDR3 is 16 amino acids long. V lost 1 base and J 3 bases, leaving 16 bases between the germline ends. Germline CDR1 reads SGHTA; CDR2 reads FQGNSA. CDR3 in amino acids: CASSLGTTGGDYEQYF. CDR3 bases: TGTGCCAGCAGCTTAGGGACTACAGGGGGGGACTACGAGCAGTACTTC.

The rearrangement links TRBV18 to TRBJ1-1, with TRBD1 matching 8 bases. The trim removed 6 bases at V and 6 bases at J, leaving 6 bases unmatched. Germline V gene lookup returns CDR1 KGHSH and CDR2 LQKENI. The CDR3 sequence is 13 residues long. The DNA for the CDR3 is TGTGCCAGCTCGCGAGACAGGGGACCTGAAGCTTTCTTT. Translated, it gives CASSRDRGPEAFF.

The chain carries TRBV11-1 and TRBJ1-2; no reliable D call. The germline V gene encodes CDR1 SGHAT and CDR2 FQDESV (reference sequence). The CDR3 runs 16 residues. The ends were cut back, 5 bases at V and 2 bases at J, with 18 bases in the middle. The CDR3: CASSLEVGPKNYGYTF. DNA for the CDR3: TGTGCCAGCAGCCTGGAGGTAGGGCCGAAAAACTATGGCTACACCTTC.

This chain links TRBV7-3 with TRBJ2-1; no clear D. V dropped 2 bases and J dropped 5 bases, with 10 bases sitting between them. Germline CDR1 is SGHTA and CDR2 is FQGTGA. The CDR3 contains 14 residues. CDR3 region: CASSLLERNNEQFF. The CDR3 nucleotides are TGTGCCAGCAGCTTATTGGAGAGAAACAATGAGCAGTTCTTC.

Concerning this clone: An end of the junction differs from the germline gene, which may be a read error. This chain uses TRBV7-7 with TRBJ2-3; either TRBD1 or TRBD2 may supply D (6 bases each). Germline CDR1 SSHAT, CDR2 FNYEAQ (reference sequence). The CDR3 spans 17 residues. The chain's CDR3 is CASSLANGGFITDTQYF. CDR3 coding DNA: TGTGCTAGCAGCTTAGCGAACGGGGGCTTCATCACAGATACGCAGTATTTT.

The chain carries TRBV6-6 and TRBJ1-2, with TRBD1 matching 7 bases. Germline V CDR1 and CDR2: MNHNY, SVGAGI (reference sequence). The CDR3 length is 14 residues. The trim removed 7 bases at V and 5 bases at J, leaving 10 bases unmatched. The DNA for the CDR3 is TGTGCCAGCACCAGGGGGAAGGGGATTTATGGCTACACCTTC. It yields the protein CASTRGKGIYGYTF.

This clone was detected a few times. The CDR3 nucleotides are TGTGCCAGCAGCAAAGGTAGGGAAAGTCACTATGGCTACACCTTC. Translating it yields CASSKGRESHYGYTF. The chain has TRBV21-1 and TRBJ1-2. TRBV21-1 represents a pseudogene. The CDR3 sequence is 15 residues long.

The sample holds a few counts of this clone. The DNA of the CDR3 is TGTGCCAGCAGTGACGAAGGCAGGAGCACAGATACGCAGTATTTT. It translates to CASSDEGRSTDTQYF. The rearrangement uses TRBV6-4 and TRBJ2-3; D is unresolved. This CDR3 is built from 15 residues. The germline V gene encodes CDR1 MRHNA and CDR2 SNTAGT. The ends were cut back, 2 bases at V and 0 bases at J, with 9 bases in the middle.

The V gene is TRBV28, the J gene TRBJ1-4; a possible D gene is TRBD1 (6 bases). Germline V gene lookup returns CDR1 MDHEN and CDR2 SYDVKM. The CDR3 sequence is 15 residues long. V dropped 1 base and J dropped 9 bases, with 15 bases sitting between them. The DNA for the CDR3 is TGTGCCAGCAGTTTATTCGGACAGAAGGAGAAAAAACTGTTTTTT. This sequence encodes CASSLFGQKEKKLFF.

The CDR3 nucleotides are TGTGCCAGCAGATCCTGGAGGTCACATGAAAAACTGTTTTTT. Translation gives CASRSWRSHEKLFF. The chain carries TRBV25-1 and TRBJ1-4; D not resolved. CDR3 size: 14 residues. CDR1 is MGHDK, CDR2 SYGVNS, per germline. The V end lost 6 bases, the J end lost 6 bases, and 14 bases lay between the germline ends.

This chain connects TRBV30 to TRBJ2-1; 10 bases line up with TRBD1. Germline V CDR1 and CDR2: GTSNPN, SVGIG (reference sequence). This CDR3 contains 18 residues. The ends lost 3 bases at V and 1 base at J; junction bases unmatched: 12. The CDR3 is CAWRAAGTGARSYNEQFF. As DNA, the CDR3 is TGTGCCTGGAGAGCAGCCGGGACAGGGGCGAGATCCTACAATGAGCAGTTCTTC.

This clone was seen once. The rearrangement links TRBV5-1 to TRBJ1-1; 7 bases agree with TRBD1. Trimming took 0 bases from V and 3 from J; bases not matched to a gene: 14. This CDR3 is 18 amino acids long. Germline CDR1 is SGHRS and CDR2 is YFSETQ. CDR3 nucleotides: TGCGCCAGCAGCTTGGACCCCTCTACCAGGGGGATGGACACTGAAGCTTTCTTT. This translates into CASSLDPSTRGMDTEAFF.

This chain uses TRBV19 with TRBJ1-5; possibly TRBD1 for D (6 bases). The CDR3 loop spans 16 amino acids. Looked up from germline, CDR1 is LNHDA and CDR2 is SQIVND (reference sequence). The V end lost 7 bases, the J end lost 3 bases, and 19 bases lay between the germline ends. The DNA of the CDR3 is TGTGCCAGTAAGGAGGGTCATTACAGGGCCAATCAGCCCCAGCATTTT. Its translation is CASKEGHYRANQPQHF.

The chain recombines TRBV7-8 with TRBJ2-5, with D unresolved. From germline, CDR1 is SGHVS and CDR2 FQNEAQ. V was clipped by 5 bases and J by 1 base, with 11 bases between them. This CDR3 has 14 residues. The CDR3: CASSRLDTQETQYF. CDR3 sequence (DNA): TGTGCCAGCAGCCGACTCGACACCCAAGAGACCCAGTACTTC.

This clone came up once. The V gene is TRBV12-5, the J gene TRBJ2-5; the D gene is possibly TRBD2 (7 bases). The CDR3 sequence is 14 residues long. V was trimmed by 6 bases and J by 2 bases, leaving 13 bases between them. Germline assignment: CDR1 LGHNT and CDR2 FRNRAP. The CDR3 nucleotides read TGTGCTAGTGGATCAAAGGGGGGGCAAGAGACCCAGTACTTC. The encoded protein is CASGSKGGQETQYF.

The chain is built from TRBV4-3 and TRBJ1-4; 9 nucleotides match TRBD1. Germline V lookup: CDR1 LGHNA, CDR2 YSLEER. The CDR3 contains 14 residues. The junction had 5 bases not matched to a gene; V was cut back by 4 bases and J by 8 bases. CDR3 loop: CASSPDRGGEKLFF. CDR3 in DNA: TGCGCCAGCAGCCCCGACAGGGGGGGAGAAAAACTGTTTTTT.

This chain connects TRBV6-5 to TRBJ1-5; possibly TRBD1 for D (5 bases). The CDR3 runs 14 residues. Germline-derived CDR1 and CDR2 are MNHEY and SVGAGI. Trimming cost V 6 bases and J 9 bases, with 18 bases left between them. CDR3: CASRLRDPEGPQHF. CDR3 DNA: TGTGCCAGCAGGTTACGGGACCCGGAGGGGCCCCAGCATTTT.

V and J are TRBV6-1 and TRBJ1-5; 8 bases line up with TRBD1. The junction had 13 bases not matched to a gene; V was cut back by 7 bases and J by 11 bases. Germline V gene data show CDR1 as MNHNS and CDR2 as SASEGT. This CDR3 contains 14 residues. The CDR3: CASKVGQDPWAQHF. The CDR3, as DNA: TGTGCCAGCAAGGTGGGACAGGACCCTTGGGCCCAGCATTTT.

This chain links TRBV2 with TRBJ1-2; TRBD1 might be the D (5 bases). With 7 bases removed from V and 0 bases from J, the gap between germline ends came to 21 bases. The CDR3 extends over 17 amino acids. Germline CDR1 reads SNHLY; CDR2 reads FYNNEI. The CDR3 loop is CASNRGREQDSNYGYTF. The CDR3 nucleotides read TGTGCCAGCAATCGGGGGAGGGAACAGGATTCTAACTATGGCTACACCTTC.

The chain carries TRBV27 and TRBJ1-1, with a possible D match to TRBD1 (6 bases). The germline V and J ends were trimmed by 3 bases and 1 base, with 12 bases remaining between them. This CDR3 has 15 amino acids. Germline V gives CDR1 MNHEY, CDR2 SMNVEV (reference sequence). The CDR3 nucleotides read TGTGCCAGCAGTTTGCGGGGGCCTTGGAACACTGAAGCTTTCTTT. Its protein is CASSLRGPWNTEAFF.

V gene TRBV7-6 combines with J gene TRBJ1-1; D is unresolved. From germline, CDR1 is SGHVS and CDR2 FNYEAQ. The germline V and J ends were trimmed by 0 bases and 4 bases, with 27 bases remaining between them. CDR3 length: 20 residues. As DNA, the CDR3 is TGTGCCAGCAGCTTAGCCCCCCGGTGGGGAGGCGGCGTTTTATTCACTGAAGCTTTCTTT. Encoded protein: CASSLAPRWGGGVLFTEAFF.

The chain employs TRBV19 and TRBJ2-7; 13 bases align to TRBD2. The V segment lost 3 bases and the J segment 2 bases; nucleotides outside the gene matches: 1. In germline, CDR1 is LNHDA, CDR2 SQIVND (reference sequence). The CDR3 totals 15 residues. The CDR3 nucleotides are TGTGCCAGTAGTATGGGGACTAGCGGGACCTACGAGCAGTACTTC. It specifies CASSMGTSGTYEQYF.

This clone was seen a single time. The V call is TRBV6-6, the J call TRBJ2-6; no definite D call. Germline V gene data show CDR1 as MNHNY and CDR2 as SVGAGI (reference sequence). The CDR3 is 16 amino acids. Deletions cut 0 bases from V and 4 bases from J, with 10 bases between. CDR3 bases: TGTGCCAGCAGTTACTCAACTCGCGAAGGGGCCAACGTCCTGACTTTC. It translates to CASSYSTREGANVLTF.

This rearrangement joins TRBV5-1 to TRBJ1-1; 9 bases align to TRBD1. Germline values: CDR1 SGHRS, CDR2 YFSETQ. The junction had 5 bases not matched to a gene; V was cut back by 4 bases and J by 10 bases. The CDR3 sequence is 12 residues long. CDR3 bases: TGCGCCAGCAGCCTGGACAGGGGTCCAGCTTTCTTT. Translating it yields CASSLDRGPAFF.

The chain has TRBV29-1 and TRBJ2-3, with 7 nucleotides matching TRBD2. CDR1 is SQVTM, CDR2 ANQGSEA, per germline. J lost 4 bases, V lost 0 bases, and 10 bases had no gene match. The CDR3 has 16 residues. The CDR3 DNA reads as TGCAGCGTTGAAGATCCTGTGGGGGGGATAGCAGATACGCAGTATTTT. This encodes CSVEDPVGGIADTQYF.

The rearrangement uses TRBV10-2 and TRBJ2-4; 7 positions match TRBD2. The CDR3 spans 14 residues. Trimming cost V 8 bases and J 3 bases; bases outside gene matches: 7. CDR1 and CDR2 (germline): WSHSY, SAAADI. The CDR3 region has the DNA TGCGCCAGCCGGGCAGGCGGGGGCAAAAACATTCAGTACTTC. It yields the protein CASRAGGGKNIQYF.